A single sample gave rise to the 4 T cell receptor beta chains below, sequenced in a study of control samples from healthy donors and cancer patients. The repertoire was sequenced with immunoSEQ multiplex PCR; TCRdb's copy has only in-frame clones and lacks some. Of under 30,000 clones listed, 70% to 90% are singletons. Sequenced sample: PBMCs. The source of these receptors is an older woman with head and neck cancer.

The chain has TRBV12-1 and TRBJ2-3; no check of the table's D call, TRBD2, against the DNA was made. TRBV12-1 is noted as a pseudogene. The CDR3 contains 18 residues. This chain's CDR3 is CASSYLRVLAATTDTQYF. In nucleotides, the CDR3 is TGTGCCAGCAGCTACCTTCGCGTGCTAGCGGCTACCACAGATACGCAGTATTTT.

The rearrangement links TRBV2 to TRBJ1-4; D ambiguous. V dropped 4 bases and J dropped 6 bases, with 12 bases sitting between them. This CDR3 region has 14 residues. Germline V gene lookup returns CDR1 SNHLY and CDR2 FYNNEI. CDR3 residues: CASSVTQRDEKLFF. Written as DNA, the CDR3 is TGTGCCAGCAGTGTAACTCAGCGGGATGAAAAACTGTTTTTT. The whole variable domain, filled in from reference TRBV2 and TRBJ1-4, reads EPEVTQTPSHQVTQMGQEVILRCVPISNHLYFYWYRQILGQKVEFLVSFYNNEISEKSEIFDDQFSVERPDGSNFTLKIRSTKLEDSAMYFCASSVTQRDEKLFFGSGTQLSVL.

This rearrangement joins TRBV4-1 to TRBJ2-1; TRBD2 agrees at 9 bases. The ends lost 0 bases at V and 14 bases at J; junction bases unmatched: 8. CDR3 size: 14 residues. Looked up from germline, CDR1 is MGHRA and CDR2 is YSYEKL. The CDR3 sequence is CASSQERRTSVKFF. The CDR3 DNA is TGCGCCAGCAGCCAAGAACGGAGGACTAGCGTTAAGTTCTTC.

The genes are TRBV18 and TRBJ1-1; D not resolved. CDR1 is KGHSH and CDR2 is LQKENI in the germline V gene. The CDR3 totals 15 residues. V was cut by 7 bases and J by 5 bases, with 20 bases left in between. CDR3 in amino acids: CASLTRNLEVTEAFF. DNA for the CDR3: TGTGCCAGCTTAACCAGGAATCTGGAGGTGACTGAAGCTTTCTTT.